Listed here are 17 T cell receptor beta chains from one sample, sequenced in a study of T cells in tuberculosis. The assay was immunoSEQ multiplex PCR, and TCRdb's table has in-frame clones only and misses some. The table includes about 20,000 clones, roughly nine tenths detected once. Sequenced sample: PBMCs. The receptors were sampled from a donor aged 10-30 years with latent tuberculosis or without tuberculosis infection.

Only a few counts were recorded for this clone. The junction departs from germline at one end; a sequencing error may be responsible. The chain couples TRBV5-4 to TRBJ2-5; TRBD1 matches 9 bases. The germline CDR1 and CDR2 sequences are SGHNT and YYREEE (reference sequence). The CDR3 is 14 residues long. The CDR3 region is CASSLDRGQETQYF. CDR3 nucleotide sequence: TGTGCCAGTAGCTTGGACAGGGGACAAGAGACCCAGTACTTC.

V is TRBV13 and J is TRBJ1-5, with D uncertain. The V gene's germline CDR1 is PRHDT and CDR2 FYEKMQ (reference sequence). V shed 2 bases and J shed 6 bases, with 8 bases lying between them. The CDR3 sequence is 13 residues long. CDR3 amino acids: CASSLKEAQPQHF. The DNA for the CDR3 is TGTGCCAGCAGCTTAAAGGAGGCTCAGCCCCAGCATTTT. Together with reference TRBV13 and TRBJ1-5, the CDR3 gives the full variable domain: AAGVIQSPRHLIKEKRETATLKCYPIPRHDTVYWYQQGPGQDPQFLISFYEKMQSDKGSIPDRFSAQQFSDYHSELNMSSLELGDSALYFCASSLKEAQPQHFGDGTRLSIL.

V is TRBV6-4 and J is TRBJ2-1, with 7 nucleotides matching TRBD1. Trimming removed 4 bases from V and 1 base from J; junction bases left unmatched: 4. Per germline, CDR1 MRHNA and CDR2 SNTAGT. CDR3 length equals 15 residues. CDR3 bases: TGTGCCAGCAGTGCCCTGACAGGGTCCTACAATGAGCAGTTCTTC. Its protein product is CASSALTGSYNEQFF.

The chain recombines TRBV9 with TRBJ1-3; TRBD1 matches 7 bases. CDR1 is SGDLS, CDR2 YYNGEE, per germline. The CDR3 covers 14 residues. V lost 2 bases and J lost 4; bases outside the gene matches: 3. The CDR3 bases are TGTGCCAGCAGCGTGACAGGGCAGGGAAACACCATATATTTT. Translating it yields CASSVTGQGNTIYF.

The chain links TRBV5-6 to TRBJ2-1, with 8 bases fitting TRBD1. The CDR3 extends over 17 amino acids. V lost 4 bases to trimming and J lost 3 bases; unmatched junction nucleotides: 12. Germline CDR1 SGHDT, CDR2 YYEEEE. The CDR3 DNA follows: TGTGCCAGCAGCCCCGGGTCGGGACAGGATAACTACAATGAGCAGTTCTTC. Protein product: CASSPGSGQDNYNEQFF.

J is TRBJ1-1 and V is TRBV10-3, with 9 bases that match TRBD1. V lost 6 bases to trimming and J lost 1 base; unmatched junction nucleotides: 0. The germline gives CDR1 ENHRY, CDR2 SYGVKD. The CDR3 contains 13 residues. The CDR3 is CAIRDRGNTEAFF. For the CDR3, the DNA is TGTGCCATCAGGGACAGGGGGAACACTGAAGCTTTCTTT.

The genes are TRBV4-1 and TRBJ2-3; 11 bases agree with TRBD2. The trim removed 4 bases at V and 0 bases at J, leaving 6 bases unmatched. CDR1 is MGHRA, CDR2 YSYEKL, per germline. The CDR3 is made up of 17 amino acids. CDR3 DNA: TGCGCCAGCAGCCCCTTGACTAGCGGGGTTAGCACAGATACGCAGTATTTT. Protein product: CASSPLTSGVSTDTQYF.

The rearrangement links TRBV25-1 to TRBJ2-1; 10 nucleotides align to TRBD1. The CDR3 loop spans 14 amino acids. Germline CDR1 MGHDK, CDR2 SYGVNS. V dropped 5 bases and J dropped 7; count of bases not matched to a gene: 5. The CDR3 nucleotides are TGTGCCAGCAGTCGGGGGACAGGGGAAAATGAGCAGTTCTTC. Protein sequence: CASSRGTGENEQFF.

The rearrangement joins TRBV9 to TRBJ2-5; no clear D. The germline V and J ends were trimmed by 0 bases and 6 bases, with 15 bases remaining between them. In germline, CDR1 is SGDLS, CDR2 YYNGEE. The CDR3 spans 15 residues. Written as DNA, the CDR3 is TGTGCCAGCAGCGTAGGAGTTATGGTCGATCAGACCCAGTACTTC. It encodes CASSVGVMVDQTQYF.

The CDR3 protein is CASSWRGQETQYF. For the CDR3, the DNA is TGTGCCAGCAGTTGGCGGGGGCAAGAGACCCAGTACTTC. This chain connects TRBV27 to TRBJ2-5; TRBD2 aligns across 7 bases. V was pared by 4 bases and J by 2 bases, with 1 base of the junction left unmatched. CDR1 is MNHEY, CDR2 SMNVEV, per germline (reference sequence). The CDR3 has 13 amino acids.

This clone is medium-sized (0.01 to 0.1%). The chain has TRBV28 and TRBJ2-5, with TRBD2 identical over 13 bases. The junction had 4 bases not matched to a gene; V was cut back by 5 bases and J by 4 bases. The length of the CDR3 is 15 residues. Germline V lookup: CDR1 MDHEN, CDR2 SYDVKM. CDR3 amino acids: CASSPRLAGGETQYF. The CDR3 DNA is TGTGCCAGCAGTCCTAGACTAGCGGGGGGAGAGACCCAGTACTTC. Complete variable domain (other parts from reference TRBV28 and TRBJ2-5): DVKVTQSSRYLVKRTGEKVFLECVQDMDHENMFWYRQDPGLGLRLIYFSYDVKMKEKGDIPEGYSVSREKKERFSLILESASTNQTSMYLCASSPRLAGGETQYFGPGTRLLVL.

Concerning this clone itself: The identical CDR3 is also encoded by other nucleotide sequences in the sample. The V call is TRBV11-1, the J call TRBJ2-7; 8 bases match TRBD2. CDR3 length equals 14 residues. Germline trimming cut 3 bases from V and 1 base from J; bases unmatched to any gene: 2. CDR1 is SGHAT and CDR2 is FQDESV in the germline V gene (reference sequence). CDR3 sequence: CASSFGGDSYEQYF. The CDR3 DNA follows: TGTGCCAGCAGCTTCGGGGGGGATTCCTACGAGCAGTACTTC.

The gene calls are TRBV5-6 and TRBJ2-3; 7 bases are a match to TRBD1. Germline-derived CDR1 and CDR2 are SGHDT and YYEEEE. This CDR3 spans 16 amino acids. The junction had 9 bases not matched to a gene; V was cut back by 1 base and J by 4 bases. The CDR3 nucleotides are TGTGCCAGCAGCTTGAGGGGGCGAGGCAACGCAGATACGCAGTATTTT. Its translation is CASSLRGRGNADTQYF.

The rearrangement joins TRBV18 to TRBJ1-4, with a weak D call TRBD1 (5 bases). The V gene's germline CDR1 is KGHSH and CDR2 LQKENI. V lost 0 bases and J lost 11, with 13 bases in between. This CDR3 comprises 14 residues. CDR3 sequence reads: CASSPPTRGEKLFF. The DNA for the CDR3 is TGTGCCAGCTCACCACCGACCCGGGGGGAGAAACTGTTTTTT.

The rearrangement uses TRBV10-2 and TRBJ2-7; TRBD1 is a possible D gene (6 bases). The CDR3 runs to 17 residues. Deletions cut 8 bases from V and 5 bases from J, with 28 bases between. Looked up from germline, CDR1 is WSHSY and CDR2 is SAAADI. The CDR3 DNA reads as TGCGCCAGCTACTCCGAATCTATACAGGGTACTTACCACGAGCAGTACTTC. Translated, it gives CASYSESIQGTYHEQYF.

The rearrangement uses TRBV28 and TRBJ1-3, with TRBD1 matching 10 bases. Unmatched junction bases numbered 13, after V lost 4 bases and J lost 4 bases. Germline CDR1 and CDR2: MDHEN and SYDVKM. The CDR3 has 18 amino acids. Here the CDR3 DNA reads TGTGCCAGCAGTTCGGGGACAGGGGAAGTCTCGCGGGGAAACACCATATATTTT. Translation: CASSSGTGEVSRGNTIYF.

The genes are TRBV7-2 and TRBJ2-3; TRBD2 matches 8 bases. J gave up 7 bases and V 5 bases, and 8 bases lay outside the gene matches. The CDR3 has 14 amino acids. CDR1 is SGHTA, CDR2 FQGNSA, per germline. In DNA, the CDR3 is TGTGCCAGCAGCCCCGCTGCGGGGGGTCATACGCAGTATTTT. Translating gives CASSPAAGGHTQYF.